This TCR beta chain was captured by sequencing in a study of technical replicates of blood from a few donors. Only in-frame clones appear in the TCRdb table, and some are missing; sequencing was by immunoSEQ multiplex PCR. The data show approximately 45,000 clones, around 96% seen once. With 4 bases clipped from V and 5 bases from J, the junction kept 6 bases outside the gene matches. The CDR3 has 14 residues. Per germline, CDR1 GTSNPN and CDR2 SVGIG (reference sequence). Sequencing input: T cells isolated from PBMCs. This receptor was taken from a human donor in good health. The chain carries TRBV30 and TRBJ2-2; 8 nucleotides agree with TRBD2. In DNA form, the CDR3 reads TGTGCCTGGACTAGGCTAGCGGGTACCGGGGAGCTGTTTTTT. It encodes CAWTRLAGTGELFF.